The present T cell receptor beta chain was sequenced within a study of blood T cell repertoires in COVID-19. Overall study: Acute and convalescent COVID-19 specimens originated in the United States, Italy and Spain.

J lost 9 bases, V lost 0 bases, and 7 bases had no gene match. Germline V gene lookup returns CDR1 LGHNA and CDR2 YSLEER. CDR3 length: 16 residues. This clone was picked up a small number of times. Measured with immunoSEQ multiplex PCR; TCRdb has only the in-frame clones, and not every one. The sample has approximately 400,000 clones; roughly four fifths are singletons. This chain connects TRBV4-3 to TRBJ2-1; 11 bases agree with TRBD2. The material sequenced was PBMCs or T cells enriched from blood (not recorded which). The sequence was obtained from a woman between 50 and 59 years old who had recovered from COVID-19. The CDR3 protein is CASSQDRLAGGVEQFF. As DNA, the CDR3 is TGCGCCAGCAGCCAAGATAGGCTAGCGGGAGGTGTTGAGCAGTTCTTC.